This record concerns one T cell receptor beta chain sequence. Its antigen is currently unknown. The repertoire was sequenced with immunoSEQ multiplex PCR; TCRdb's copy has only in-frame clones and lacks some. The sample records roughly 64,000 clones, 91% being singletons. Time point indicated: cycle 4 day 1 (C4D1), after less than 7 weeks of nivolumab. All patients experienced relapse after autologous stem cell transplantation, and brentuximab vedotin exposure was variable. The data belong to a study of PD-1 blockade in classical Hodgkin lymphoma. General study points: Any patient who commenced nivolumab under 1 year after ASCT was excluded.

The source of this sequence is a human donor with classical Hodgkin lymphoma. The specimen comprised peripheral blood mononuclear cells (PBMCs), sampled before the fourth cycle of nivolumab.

CDR3 DNA: TGTGCCACCAGCAGAGGGGTCGGGGTGGGCAATCAGCCCCAGCATTTT. Its protein product is CATSRGVGVGNQPQHF. The chain uses TRBV15 and TRBJ1-5, with D unclear. The CDR3 contains 16 residues. Germline V gives CDR1 LNHNV, CDR2 YYDKDF (reference sequence). V was pared by 1 base and J by 2 bases, with 12 bases between.